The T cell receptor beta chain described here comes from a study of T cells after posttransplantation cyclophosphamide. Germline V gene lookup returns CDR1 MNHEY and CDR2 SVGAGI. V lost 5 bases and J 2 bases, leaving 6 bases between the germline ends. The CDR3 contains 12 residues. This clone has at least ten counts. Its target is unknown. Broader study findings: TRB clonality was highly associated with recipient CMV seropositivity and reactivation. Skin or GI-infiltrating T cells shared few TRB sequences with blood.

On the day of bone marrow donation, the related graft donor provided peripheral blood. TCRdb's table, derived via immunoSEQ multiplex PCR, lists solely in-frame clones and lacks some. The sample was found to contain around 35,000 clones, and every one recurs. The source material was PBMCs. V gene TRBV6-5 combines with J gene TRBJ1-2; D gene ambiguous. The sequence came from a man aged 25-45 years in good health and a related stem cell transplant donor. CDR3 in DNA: TGTGCCAGCAGTCGGTACAACTATGGCTACACCTTC. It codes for CASSRYNYGYTF.